One T cell receptor beta chain is described in this entry. Its antigen remains unknown. Isolated PBMCs totaled at least 7 million in each sample. Samples each yielded at least 6 micrograms of total RNA. This sample was taken from a study of blood T cells in healthy people across ages. Germline V gene lookup returns CDR1 ENHRY and CDR2 SYGVKD. CDR3 length: 14 amino acids. Trimming cost V 6 bases and J 0 bases, with 9 bases left between them. For the second PCR, which ran for 7 to 11 cycles, a sample-barcoded 5' primer and a J-beta primer mix were used. Each cDNA molecule received a tag from a template-switch adaptor that had 12 random nucleotides. One entry per CDR3 protein, called by TCRdb with MiXCR from the 5' RACE reads. The data show 700,000 to 950,000 distinct CDR3 sequences, more than 40% seen once. Study observations and caveats: Lack of knowledge of donor CMV status possibly confounded expanded clonotype changes.

The sample taken for sequencing was blood. The V call is TRBV10-3, the J call TRBJ1-5; D call uncertain. The TCR sequence derives from a woman aged 55-70 years in good health. The CDR3 is CAISGYNSNQPQHF. CDR3 in DNA: TGTGCCATCAGCGGATATAATAGCAATCAGCCCCAGCATTTT.